This note documents a single TCR beta chain sequence. The data originate from a study of spatial heterogeneity in lung cancer. Study-wide context: The study sequenced follow-up PBMC samples when they were available, at a median of about 2 years after resection.

Germline V gene data show CDR1 as LNHDA and CDR2 as SQIVND (reference sequence). CDR3 length: 16 residues. Trimming removed 7 bases from V and 0 bases from J, with 15 bases in between. Each TCR cDNA molecule bore a unique molecular identifier. TCRdb re-called the 5' RACE reads with MiXCR, one entry per CDR3 protein. The sample shows around 110,000 distinct CDR3 sequences, over 9% of them seen only once. Time point denoted: blood at routine non-recurrence follow-up after resection. The input material, whole RNA from tumor, nontumor lung or frozen PBMC, was sequenced unsorted. The sequences come from PBMCs, collected at follow-up. This sequence joins TRBV19 and TRBJ2-2; a weak D match, TRBD1 (6 bases). The sequence was obtained from a male donor with early-stage non-small cell lung cancer. In nucleotides, the CDR3 is TGTGCCAGTAACCCTCTAGGACAGCCGAACACCGGGGAGCTGTTTTTT. This translates into CASNPLGQPNTGELFF.